This is a list of T cell receptor beta chains from one sample in a study of T cells in Graves' hyperthyroidism and ophthalmopathy. TCRdb itself ran the multiplex PCR reads through MiXCR, one entry per CDR3 protein. The sample carries about 380,000 distinct CDR3 sequences, approximately 18% recorded once. The sample consisted of blood. These receptors came from a man between 18 and 35 years old with Graves' ophthalmopathy. Each CDR3 is given with its conserved first and last residue. Fields, in order: CDR3 DNA, CDR3 protein, V gene, D gene, J gene, clone size. The D gene is left open where the match is weak. Not every row has a clone size; where given, it reads once, few, many or a size class.

DNA: TGTGCCAGCGGGGGAGGGAACAATCAGCCCCAGCATTTT
CDR3: CASGGGNNQPQHF
V: TRBV2
D: .
J: TRBJ1-5
size: many

DNA: TGTGCCAGCAGTTTAGACGGGGGGAACACAGATACGCAGTATTTT
CDR3: CASSLDGGNTDTQYF
V: TRBV6-1
D: TRBD2
J: TRBJ2-3
size: few

DNA: TGTGCCATCAGTCGTACTAGCGGGGGGACGGAGACCCAGTACTTC
CDR3: CAISRTSGGTETQYF
V: TRBV10-3
D: TRBD2
J: TRBJ2-5
size: few

DNA: TGTGCCACCCCCCAGATGGAAGAAGGCTCTGGGGCCAACGTCCTGACTTTC
CDR3: CATPQMEEGSGANVLTF
V: TRBV19
D: .
J: TRBJ2-6
size: .

DNA: TGTGCCAGCAGTTTATATGGGACAGAGAACAATCAGCCCCAGCATTTT
CDR3: CASSLYGTENNQPQHF
V: TRBV27
D: TRBD1
J: TRBJ1-5
size: few

DNA: TGTGCCAGCGGCCACGGCCAAGAGACCCAGTACTTC
CDR3: CASGHGQETQYF
V: TRBV28
D: .
J: TRBJ2-5
size: many

DNA: TGTGCCAGCAGGGAGGGACGCCACTCGCAAGAGACCCAGTACTTC
CDR3: CASREGRHSQETQYF
V: TRBV2
D: .
J: TRBJ2-5
size: many

DNA: TGTGCCAGCAGCCAAGATCAAGGCGGTGGAAACACCATATATTTT
CDR3: CASSQDQGGGNTIYF
V: TRBV3-1
D: .
J: TRBJ1-3
size: .

DNA: TGTGCCAGCAGTTACACCTCTCGGGGACCGAACACTGAAGCTTTCTTT
CDR3: CASSYTSRGPNTEAFF
V: TRBV6-6
D: .
J: TRBJ1-1
size: few

DNA: TGTGCCAGCAGCCCGACTAGCGGGTTCTCCTACGAGCAGTACTTC
CDR3: CASSPTSGFSYEQYF
V: TRBV11-2
D: TRBD2
J: TRBJ2-7
size: few

DNA: TGTGCCAGCAGCTCCCGGACTAGCGGGGGGGCGTCCGGGGGGCTGTTTTTT
CDR3: CASSSRTSGGASGGLFF
V: TRBV7-6
D: TRBD2
J: TRBJ2-2
size: few

DNA: TGTGCCAGCAGTGGAGGCCGGGTTTGGGGCTACACCTTC
CDR3: CASSGGRVWGYTF
V: TRBV25-1
D: .
J: TRBJ1-2
size: .

DNA: TGTGCCAGCAGTGATTTCTCGACAGGCTCCTACGAGCAGTACTTC
CDR3: CASSDFSTGSYEQYF
V: TRBV2
D: .
J: TRBJ2-7
size: many

DNA: TGTGCCAGCAGCCACGACCTGGGGGAGGACACTGAAGCTTTCTTT
CDR3: CASSHDLGEDTEAFF
V: TRBV3-1
D: .
J: TRBJ1-1
size: many

DNA: TGTGCCAGCAGCCAACAAGGGACAGAGCAGTTCTTC
CDR3: CASSQQGTEQFF
V: TRBV5-6
D: .
J: TRBJ2-1
size: .

DNA: TGTGCCAGCAAGCAGGGATTGAACACCGGGGAGCTGTTTTTT
CDR3: CASKQGLNTGELFF
V: TRBV2
D: .
J: TRBJ2-2
size: many

DNA: TGTGCCAGCAGCCAAGATAGCGGGGGATGGGTCACTGAAGCTTTCTTT
CDR3: CASSQDSGGWVTEAFF
V: TRBV3-1
D: .
J: TRBJ1-1
size: many

DNA: TGTGCCAGCTCACCACCCGGGACAGGGGGCGTTCCGAACGAGCAGTACTTC
CDR3: CASSPPGTGGVPNEQYF
V: TRBV2
D: TRBD1
J: TRBJ2-7
size: .

DNA: TGCAGTGCTAGGGTGGGACAGGGGGGCAGTTCACCCCTCCACTTT
CDR3: CSARVGQGGSSPLHF
V: TRBV20-1
D: TRBD1
J: TRBJ1-6
size: few

DNA: TGCGCCAGCTCGGGTTCCTACAATGAGCAGTTCTTC
CDR3: CASSGSYNEQFF
V: TRBV5-1
D: .
J: TRBJ2-1
size: .

DNA: TGCAGTGCTAGGGAGGACTTCGGGGGGGGCGGAGAGACCCAGTACTTC
CDR3: CSAREDFGGGGETQYF
V: TRBV20-1
D: TRBD2
J: TRBJ2-5
size: many

DNA: TGTGCCAGCAGCCGGGGGACAGGTGGTACCAACTATGGCTACACCTTC
CDR3: CASSRGTGGTNYGYTF
V: TRBV3-1
D: TRBD1
J: TRBJ1-2
size: many

DNA: TGCGCCAGCTCGCTTGAAGGGAACGCATATGGCTACACCTTC
CDR3: CASSLEGNAYGYTF
V: TRBV5-1
D: .
J: TRBJ1-2
size: .